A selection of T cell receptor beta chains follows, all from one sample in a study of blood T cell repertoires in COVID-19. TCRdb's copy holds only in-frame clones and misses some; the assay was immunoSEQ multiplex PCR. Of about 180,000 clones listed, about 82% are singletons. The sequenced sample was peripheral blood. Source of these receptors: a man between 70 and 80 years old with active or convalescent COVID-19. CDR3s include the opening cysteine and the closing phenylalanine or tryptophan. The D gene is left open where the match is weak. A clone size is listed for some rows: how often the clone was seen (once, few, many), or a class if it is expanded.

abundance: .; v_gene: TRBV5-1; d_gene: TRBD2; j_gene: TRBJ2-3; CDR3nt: TGCGCCAGCAGCTTGGGCCCTAGCGGGGGCGACGTCACAGATACGCAGTATTTT; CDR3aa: CASSLGPSGGDVTDTQYF
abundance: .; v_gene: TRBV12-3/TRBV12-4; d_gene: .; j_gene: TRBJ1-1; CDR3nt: TGTGCCAGCAGTTTGGTCAGCACTGAAGCTTTCTTT; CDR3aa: CASSLVSTEAFF
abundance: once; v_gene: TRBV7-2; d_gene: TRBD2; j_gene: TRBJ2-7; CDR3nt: TGTGCCAGCAGCCTCGCTAGCGGGGGGGCCGGGCAGTACTTC; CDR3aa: CASSLASGGAGQYF
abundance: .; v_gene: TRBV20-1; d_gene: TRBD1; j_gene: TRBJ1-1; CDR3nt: TGCAGTGCTAGTCTTACAGGGGAGAACACTGAAGCTTTCTTT; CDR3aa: CSASLTGENTEAFF
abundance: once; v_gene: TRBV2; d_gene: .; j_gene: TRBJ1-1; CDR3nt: TGTGCCAGCAGTGATCTCCAGGGGACGAACACTGAAGCTTTCTTT; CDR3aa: CASSDLQGTNTEAFF
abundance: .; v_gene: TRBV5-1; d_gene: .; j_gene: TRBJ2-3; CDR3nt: TGCGCCAGCAGCTTACAGGGTGCCCCTAGCACAGATACGCAGTATTTT; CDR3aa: CASSLQGAPSTDTQYF
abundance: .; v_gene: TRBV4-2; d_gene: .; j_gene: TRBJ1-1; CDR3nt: TGTGCCAGCAGCCTAATGCAGGGGCCGAACACTGAAGCTTTCTTT; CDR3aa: CASSLMQGPNTEAFF
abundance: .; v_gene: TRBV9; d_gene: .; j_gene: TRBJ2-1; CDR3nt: TGTGCCAGCAGCCTCTTCGGGGGAGACAATGAGCAGTTCTTC; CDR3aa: CASSLFGGDNEQFF
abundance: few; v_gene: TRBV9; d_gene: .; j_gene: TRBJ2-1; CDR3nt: TGTGCCAGCAGCGTCACAGGACAGAACAATGAGCAGTTCTTC; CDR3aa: CASSVTGQNNEQFF
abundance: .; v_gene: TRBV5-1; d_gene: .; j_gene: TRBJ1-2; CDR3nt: TGCGCCAGCAGCACCGCAGGGGCGAACTATGGCTACACCTTC; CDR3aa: CASSTAGANYGYTF
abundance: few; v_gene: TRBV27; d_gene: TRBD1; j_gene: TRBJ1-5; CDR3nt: TGTGCCAGCAGTGGCGGCGGGGACAGTAGTTACAGTCAGCCCCAGCATTTT; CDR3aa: CASSGGGDSSYSQPQHF
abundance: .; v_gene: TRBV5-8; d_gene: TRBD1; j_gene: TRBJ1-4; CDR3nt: TGTGCCAGCAGCTCGGGGACAGGGGGCGAAGGGGAAAAACTGTTTTTT; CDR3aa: CASSSGTGGEGEKLFF
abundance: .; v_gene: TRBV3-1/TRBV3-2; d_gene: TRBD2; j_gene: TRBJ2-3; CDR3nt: TGTGCCAGCAGCCCACGGACTAGCGGACCCACAGATACGCAGTATTTT; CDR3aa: CASSPRTSGPTDTQYF
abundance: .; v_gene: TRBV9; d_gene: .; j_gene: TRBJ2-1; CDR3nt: TGTGCCAGCAACTCGGGGGCGGGAGCCATCTACAATGAGCAGTTCTTC; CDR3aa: CASNSGAGAIYNEQFF
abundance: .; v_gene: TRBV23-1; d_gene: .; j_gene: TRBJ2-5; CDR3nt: TGCGCCAGCAGTCTAACAGGGTTAGGGGAGACCCAGTACTTC; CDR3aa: CASSLTGLGETQYF
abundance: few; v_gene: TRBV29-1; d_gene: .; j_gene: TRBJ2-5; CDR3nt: TGCAGCGTTGGACAGCTCCAAGAGACCCAGTACTTC; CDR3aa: CSVGQLQETQYF
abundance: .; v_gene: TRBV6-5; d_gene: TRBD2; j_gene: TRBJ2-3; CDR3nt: TGTGCCAGCAGTTACTCGACGGGGGGTCGCACAGATACGCAGTATTTT; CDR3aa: CASSYSTGGRTDTQYF
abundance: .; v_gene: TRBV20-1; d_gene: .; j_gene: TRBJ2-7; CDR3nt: TGCAGTGCTACCAAAACCTACGAGCAGTACTTC; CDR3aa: CSATKTYEQYF
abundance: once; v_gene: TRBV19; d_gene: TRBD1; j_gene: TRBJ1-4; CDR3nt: TGTGCCAGTATTGGGGACAGGGGTAATGAAAAACTGTTTTTT; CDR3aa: CASIGDRGNEKLFF
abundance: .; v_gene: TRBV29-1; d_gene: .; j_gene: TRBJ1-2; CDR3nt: TGCAGCGTTGAAGGAGATGACAGACTAGGTGGCTACACCTTC; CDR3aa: CSVEGDDRLGGYTF
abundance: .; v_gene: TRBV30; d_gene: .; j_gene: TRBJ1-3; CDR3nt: TGTGCCTGGAGTCTTACAGGCATCTCTGGAAACACCATATATTTT; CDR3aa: CAWSLTGISGNTIYF
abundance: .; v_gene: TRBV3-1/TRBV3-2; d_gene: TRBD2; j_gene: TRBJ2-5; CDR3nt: TGTGCCAGCAGCCAACCCGGGACTAGCGGGGGACAAGAGACCCAGTACTTC; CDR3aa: CASSQPGTSGGQETQYF
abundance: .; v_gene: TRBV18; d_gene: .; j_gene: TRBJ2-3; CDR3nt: TGTGCCAGCTCAACGGCAGATACGCAGTATTTT; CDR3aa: CASSTADTQYF
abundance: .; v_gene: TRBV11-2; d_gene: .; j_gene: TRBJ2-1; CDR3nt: TGTGCCAGCAGCACGAATGCGCGGCAAGGGGGCTACAATGAGCAGTTCTTC; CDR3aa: CASSTNARQGGYNEQFF
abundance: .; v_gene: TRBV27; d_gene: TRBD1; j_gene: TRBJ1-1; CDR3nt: TGTGCCAGCAGTCCTGGGACAGCCAACACTGAAGCTTTCTTT; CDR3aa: CASSPGTANTEAFF
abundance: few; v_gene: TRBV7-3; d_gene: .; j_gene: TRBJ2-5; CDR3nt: TGTGCCAGCAGCTTAAGTCCAAGCGAGACCCAGTACTTC; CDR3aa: CASSLSPSETQYF
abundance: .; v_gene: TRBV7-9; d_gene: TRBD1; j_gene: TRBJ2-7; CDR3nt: TGTGCCGCGGGGACAGGGGGAGTCGAGCAGTACTTC; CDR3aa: CAAGTGGVEQYF